This T cell receptor (beta chain) stems from a study of T-cell reconstitution after alpha-beta-depleted transplantation in children. Study-wide findings and caveats: Roughly two months post-transplant, alpha-beta T cells reportedly originated from several hundred graft clones that had expanded. The authors attributed T-cell counts and diversity one year after transplant mostly to newly produced T cells.

In the case of this clonotype: Its matching antigen is unknown.

Unique molecular identifiers were incorporated during preparation of the TCRbeta library. From the PCR reads, TCRdb called clonotypes with MiXCR, one entry per CDR3 protein. The table shows some 600,000 distinct CDR3 sequences, with 13% occurring only once. This CDR3 has 10 residues. The ends were cut back, 6 bases at V and 11 bases at J, with 10 bases in the middle. The sequences come from PBMCs, mostly from graft donor cells, collected 360 days after TCRalphabeta/CD19-depleted stem cell transplant. This receptor was obtained from a male patient between 10 and 17 years old who had a stem cell transplant for acute myeloid leukemia, so the T cells may come from the graft donor. The chain has TRBV12-3 or TRBV12-4 and TRBJ1-1; TRBD1 is a possible D gene (5 bases). The CDR3 DNA is TGTGCCAGCAGGGGACGAGGGGCTTTCTTT. Encoded protein: CASRGRGAFF.